Detailed here is one T cell receptor beta chain. What it binds is unknown. This entry comes from a study of cytomegalovirus exposure and HLA in healthy donors. Study results and limitations: Later work found that TCR association rates differed between HLA loci; DRB1 had the most and HLA-C the fewest. An observed cluster of highly shared sequence variants was recorded as a likely sequencing artifact. Among the most significant clusters, several appeared linked to common viral pathogens in a later analysis. Previous analysis showed most TCR beta V segments were productive about 90% or about 30% of the time.

The study ran its PCR with 60 Vbeta and 13 Jbeta primers. TCRdb's table, derived via immunoSEQ multiplex PCR, lists solely in-frame clones and lacks some. The sample contains about 170,000 clones, 70% to 90% of which appear only once. This CDR3 comprises 13 residues. Germline-derived CDR1 and CDR2 are SQVTM and ANQGSEA. Trimming pared 5 bases from V and 4 bases from J, leaving 14 bases between. This sequence was found in a man aged 25-40 years in good health and CMV-seropositive. V usage is TRBV29-1 and J usage is TRBJ1-2; no clear D. The specimen was PBMCs. The DNA for the CDR3 is TGCAGCGTTACGACACGCTCAGGCTATGGCTACACCTTC. Encoded protein: CSVTTRSGYGYTF. Drawing the rest from reference TRBV29-1 and TRBJ1-2, the complete variable domain is SAVISQKPSRDICQRGTSLTIQCQVDSQVTMMFWYRQQPGQSLTLIATANQGSEATYESGFVIDKFPISRPNLTFSTLTVSNMSPEDSSIYLCSVTTRSGYGYTFGSGTRLTVV.